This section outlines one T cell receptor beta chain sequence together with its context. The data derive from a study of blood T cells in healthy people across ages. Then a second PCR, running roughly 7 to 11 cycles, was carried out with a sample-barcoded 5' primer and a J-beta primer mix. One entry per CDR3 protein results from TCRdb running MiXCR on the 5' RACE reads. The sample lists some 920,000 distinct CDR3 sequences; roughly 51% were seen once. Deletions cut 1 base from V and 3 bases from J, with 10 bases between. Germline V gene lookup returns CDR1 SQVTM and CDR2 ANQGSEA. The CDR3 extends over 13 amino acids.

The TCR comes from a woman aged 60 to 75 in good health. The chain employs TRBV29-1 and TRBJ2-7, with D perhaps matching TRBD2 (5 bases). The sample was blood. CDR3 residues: CSVEVRAGYEQYF. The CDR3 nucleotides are TGCAGCGTTGAAGTGAGGGCCGGCTACGAGCAGTACTTC.